This TCR beta chain derives from a study of blood T cell repertoires in COVID-19. The trim removed 3 bases at V and 8 bases at J, leaving 10 bases unmatched. CDR3 length equals 16 residues. The V gene's germline CDR1 is MNHEY and CDR2 SMNVEV (reference sequence). The repertoire was sequenced with immunoSEQ multiplex PCR; TCRdb's copy has only in-frame clones and lacks some. The sample includes 65,000 to 75,000 clones, 80% to 90% of them seen just once. This receptor was identified in a man older than 75 with acute or convalescent COVID-19. The chain uses TRBV27 and TRBJ1-4, with TRBD1 matching 9 bases. Source material: peripheral blood. CDR3 region: CASSFTAGTGFEKLFF. For the CDR3, the DNA is TGTGCCAGCAGTTTCACCGCGGGGACAGGGTTCGAAAAACTGTTTTTT. The variable domain in full, with the rest retrieved from reference TRBV27 and TRBJ1-4, is EAQVTQNPRYLITVTGKKLTVTCSQNMNHEYMSWYRQDPGLGLRQIYYSMNVEVTDKGDVPEGYKVSRKEKRNFPLILESPSPNQTSLYFCASSFTAGTGFEKLFFGSGTQLSVL.